A single sample is the source of the 23 T cell receptor beta chains below, sequenced in a study of blood T cell repertoires in COVID-19. Clones were read by immunoSEQ multiplex PCR, and TCRdb kept only the in-frame ones, dropping some. The sample contains tens of thousands of clones, 78% of which appear only once. Sequenced input: peripheral blood. The receptors derive from a human donor in a cohort sampled during active COVID-19.

This chain links TRBV15 with TRBJ2-7, with D unclear. The V end was cut by 0 bases, the J end by 0 bases, with 12 bases between. This CDR3 spans 16 amino acids. The germline gives CDR1 LNHNV, CDR2 YYDKDF (reference sequence). CDR3 DNA sequence: TGTGCCACCAGCAGAGATTACCAGGTTACCTCCTACGAGCAGTACTTC. This codes for CATSRDYQVTSYEQYF.

The CDR3 spells CASSLQGAYEQYF. DNA of the CDR3: TGTGCCAGCAGCTTACAGGGGGCCTACGAGCAGTACTTC. The chain links TRBV5-5 to TRBJ2-7; 8 bases line up with TRBD1. Germline CDR1 reads SGHKS; CDR2 reads YYEKEE (reference sequence). V shed 2 bases, J shed 2 bases, and the junction held 0 bases outside the gene matches. This CDR3 region has 13 residues.

V usage is TRBV27 and J usage is TRBJ2-7, with a possible D match to TRBD1 (5 bases). Germline assignment: CDR1 MNHEY and CDR2 SMNVEV (reference sequence). The CDR3 consists of 14 residues. V shed 4 bases and J shed 4 bases, with 14 bases lying between them. In nucleotides, the CDR3 is TGTGCCAGCAGTTCTCGACAGTTTGATTACGAGCAGTACTTC. Translating it yields CASSSRQFDYEQYF.

The genes are TRBV3-1 (or the pseudogene TRBV3-2) and TRBJ2-1, with 9 bases identical to TRBD2. This CDR3 is 15 amino acids long. The V segment lost 4 bases and the J segment 7 bases; nucleotides outside the gene matches: 8. Germline CDR1 LGHDT, CDR2 YNNKEL (reference sequence). The CDR3 protein is CASSPPGGGANEQFF. CDR3 DNA: TGTGCCAGCAGCCCACCGGGCGGGGGGGCGAATGAGCAGTTCTTC.

J is TRBJ1-1 and V is TRBV6-6; tentatively, D is TRBD1 (5 bases). Per the germline V gene, CDR1 is MNHNY and CDR2 is SVGAGI (reference sequence). The CDR3 totals 15 residues. Trimming cost V 10 bases and J 1 base, with 19 bases left between them. The CDR3 is CATTGPSGGNTEAFF. DNA of the CDR3: TGTGCCACTACAGGACCATCCGGGGGGAACACTGAAGCTTTCTTT.

In this sample, this clone turned up a few times. The chain uses TRBV5-1 and TRBJ1-4, with D tentatively TRBD1 (6 bases). Trimming shortened V by 4 bases and J by 5 bases, and 12 bases separated the two germline ends. The germline V gene encodes CDR1 SGHRS and CDR2 YFSETQ. This CDR3 comprises 14 residues. DNA of the CDR3: TGCGCCAGCAGCCCCCGGGACATGAATGAAAAACTGTTTTTT. Translating gives CASSPRDMNEKLFF.

V usage is TRBV6-5 and J usage is TRBJ2-7; 12 positions agree with TRBD2. Germline V CDR1 and CDR2: MNHEY, SVGAGI. This CDR3 has 14 amino acids. With 5 bases clipped from V and 3 bases from J, the junction kept 2 bases outside the gene matches. The CDR3 is CASSLAGGIYEQYF. Here the CDR3 DNA reads TGTGCCAGCAGTCTAGCGGGGGGGATCTACGAGCAGTACTTC.

The chain is built from TRBV7-2 and TRBJ2-4, with 10 bases identical to TRBD2. CDR1 and CDR2 from the germline V gene are SGHTA and FQGNSA. V lost 5 bases to trimming and J lost 11 bases; unmatched junction nucleotides: 9. This CDR3 comprises 14 residues. The CDR3 sequence is CASSDASGGIVQYF. The CDR3 bases are TGTGCCAGCAGCGATGCTAGCGGGGGAATTGTTCAGTACTTC.

The CDR3 sequence: CASSPTGFGYTF. The CDR3 region has the DNA TGTGCCAGCAGTCCCACAGGGTTTGGCTACACCTTC. The chain joins TRBV6-6 to TRBJ1-2; D is possibly TRBD1 (6 bases). Germline CDR1 MNHNY, CDR2 SVGAGI (reference sequence). This CDR3 spans 12 amino acids. Deletions cut 5 bases from V and 7 bases from J, with 11 bases between.

V and J are TRBV7-9 and TRBJ1-4; D gene unclear. The CDR3 runs to 14 residues. CDR1 is SEHNR and CDR2 is FQNEAQ in the germline V gene (reference sequence). V was cut by 6 bases and J by 2 bases, with 10 bases left in between. CDR3 residues: CASRGWETNEKLFF. CDR3 nucleotides: TGTGCCAGCAGGGGGTGGGAGACTAATGAAAAACTGTTTTTT.

The chain joins TRBV5-1 to TRBJ2-7; weak D call: TRBD2 (6 bases). The V end lost 1 base, the J end lost 5 bases, and 10 bases lay between the germline ends. Looked up from germline, CDR1 is SGHRS and CDR2 is YFSETQ. The length of the CDR3 is 13 residues. CDR3 coding DNA: TGCGCCAGCAGCTTGACATGGGGGGACGAGCAGTACTTC. Translating gives CASSLTWGDEQYF. The variable domain in full, with the rest retrieved from reference TRBV5-1 and TRBJ2-7, is KAGVTQTPRYLIKTRGQQVTLSCSPISGHRSVSWYQQTPGQGLQFLFEYFSETQRNKGNFPGRFSGRQFSNSRSEMNVSTLELGDSALYLCASSLTWGDEQYFGPGTRLTVT.

With regard to this clone: Other DNA sequences in this specimen translate into the identical CDR3. The chain employs TRBV27 and TRBJ2-7, with a weak D call TRBD1 (6 bases). The germline V and J ends were trimmed by 4 bases and 5 bases, with 12 bases remaining between them. The CDR3 spans 13 residues. CDR1 and CDR2 (germline): MNHEY, SMNVEV (reference sequence). The CDR3 nucleotides are TGTGCCAGCAGTTCGAACAGGGTCCACGAGCAGTACTTC. Translated: CASSSNRVHEQYF.

CDR3 loop: CASSQVWGQTHEQYF. In DNA, the CDR3 is TGCGCCAGCAGCCAAGTCTGGGGACAGACCCACGAGCAGTACTTC. V is TRBV4-1 and J is TRBJ2-7, with 7 bases fitting TRBD1. CDR3 size: 15 residues. Germline CDR1 is MGHRA and CDR2 is YSYEKL. V was clipped by 1 base and J by 5 bases; unmatched bases: 8.

This clone was observed once. The rearrangement uses TRBV19 and TRBJ2-7; TRBD2 matches at 8 bases. From germline, CDR1 is LNHDA and CDR2 SQIVND (reference sequence). J lost 3 bases, V lost 3 bases, and 10 bases had no gene match. This CDR3 is built from 16 residues. CDR3 nucleotides: TGTGCCAGTAGTATTCGTCTAGCGGGTCGTAACTACGAGCAGTACTTC. Its translation: CASSIRLAGRNYEQYF.

The CDR3 bases are TGTGCCAGCAGTCTCGGGACAGTCCACGAGCAGTACTTC. Translating it yields CASSLGTVHEQYF. The chain joins TRBV6-5 to TRBJ2-7, with TRBD1 matching over 7 bases. CDR1 and CDR2 from the germline V gene are MNHEY and SVGAGI. The CDR3 is made up of 13 amino acids. Trimming removed 5 bases from V and 5 bases from J; junction bases left unmatched: 6.

The chain has TRBV28 and TRBJ1-4; D unclear. Germline V CDR1 and CDR2: MDHEN, SYDVKM. This CDR3 is 13 amino acids long. V was clipped by 10 bases and J by 4 bases, with 13 bases between them. CDR3 nucleotide sequence: TGTGCCATTCAAAGGAGCCTTAATGAAAAACTGTTTTTT. Translation gives CAIQRSLNEKLFF.

DNA of the CDR3: TGCAGTGCTAGTGGACCGGGACAGGGGACGGCTGAAGCTTTCTTT. It specifies CSASGPGQGTAEAFF. V and J are TRBV20-1 and TRBJ1-1, with TRBD1 matching over 10 bases. The CDR3 covers 15 residues. Per the germline V gene, CDR1 is DFQATT and CDR2 is SNEGSKA (reference sequence). The V and J ends lost 3 bases and 6 bases, in that order; junction bases with no gene match: 10.

The gene calls are TRBV2 and TRBJ2-7; 9 bases are a match to TRBD2. With 7 bases clipped from V and 0 bases from J, the junction kept 7 bases outside the gene matches. The CDR3 extends over 15 amino acids. Germline CDR1 reads SNHLY; CDR2 reads FYNNEI. The CDR3 sequence: CASIRLADSSYEQYF. The DNA for the CDR3 is TGTGCCAGCATTCGACTAGCGGACAGCTCCTACGAGCAGTACTTC.

The chain carries TRBV9 and TRBJ2-7, with D possibly matching TRBD1 (6 bases). The V gene lost 0 bases and the J gene lost 1 base, with 8 bases spanning the gap. CDR1 and CDR2 (germline): SGDLS, YYNGEE. The CDR3 covers 14 residues. The CDR3, as DNA: TGTGCCAGCAGCGTAGGTGGACAGTCCTACGAGCAGTACTTC. Protein product: CASSVGGQSYEQYF.

The chain links TRBV7-9 to TRBJ1-6; D is perhaps TRBD1 (6 bases). From germline, CDR1 is SEHNR and CDR2 FQNEAQ (reference sequence). V lost 6 bases and J 8 bases, leaving 14 bases between the germline ends. This CDR3 is 14 amino acids long. CDR3 residues: CASSLGQNYSPLHF. The CDR3 DNA reads as TGTGCCAGCAGTCTTGGACAGAATTATTCACCCCTCCACTTT.

The chain employs TRBV11-3 and TRBJ2-2; D is uncertain. With 1 base removed from V and 6 bases from J, the gap between germline ends came to 6 bases. Germline V CDR1 and CDR2: SGHNT, YENEEA. This CDR3 region has 13 residues. CDR3 residues: CASSLGSAGELFF. For the CDR3, the DNA is TGTGCCAGCAGCTTAGGGAGCGCCGGGGAGCTGTTTTTT.

This chain connects TRBV6-5 to TRBJ2-7, with D possibly matching TRBD2 (5 bases). The germline gives CDR1 MNHEY, CDR2 SVGAGI. This CDR3 has 13 amino acids. V dropped 6 bases and J dropped 0 bases, with 9 bases sitting between them. The CDR3 region is CASRTGSSYEQYF. The CDR3 region has the DNA TGTGCCAGCAGGACGGGGAGCTCCTACGAGCAGTACTTC.

The rearrangement uses TRBV2 and TRBJ2-7; no clear D gene. This CDR3 region has 11 residues. The ends were cut back, 8 bases at V and 4 bases at J, with 9 bases in the middle. Germline assignment: CDR1 SNHLY and CDR2 FYNNEI. CDR3 protein: CASEEAYEQYF. The DNA of the CDR3 is TGTGCCAGCGAGGAAGCATACGAGCAGTACTTC. The full variable domain, its missing parts supplied by reference TRBV2 and TRBJ2-7, is EPEVTQTPSHQVTQMGQEVILRCVPISNHLYFYWYRQILGQKVEFLVSFYNNEISEKSEIFDDQFSVERPDGSNFTLKIRSTKLEDSAMYFCASEEAYEQYFGPGTRLTVT.